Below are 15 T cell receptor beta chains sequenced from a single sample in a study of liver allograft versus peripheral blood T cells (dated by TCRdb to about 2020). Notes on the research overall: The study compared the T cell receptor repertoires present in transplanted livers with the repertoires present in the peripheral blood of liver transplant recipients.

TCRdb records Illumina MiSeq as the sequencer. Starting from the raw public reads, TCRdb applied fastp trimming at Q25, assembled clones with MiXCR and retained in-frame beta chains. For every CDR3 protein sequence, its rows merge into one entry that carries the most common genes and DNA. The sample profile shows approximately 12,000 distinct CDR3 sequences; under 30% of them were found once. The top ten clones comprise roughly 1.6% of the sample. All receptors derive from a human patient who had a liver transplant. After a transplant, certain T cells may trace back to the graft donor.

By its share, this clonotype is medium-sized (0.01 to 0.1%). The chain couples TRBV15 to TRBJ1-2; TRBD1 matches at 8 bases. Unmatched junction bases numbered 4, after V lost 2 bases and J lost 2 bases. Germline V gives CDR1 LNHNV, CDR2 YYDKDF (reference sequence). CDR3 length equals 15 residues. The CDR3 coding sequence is TGTGCCACCAGCAGATCCGGACAGGGAAACTATGGCTACACCTTC. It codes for CATSRSGQGNYGYTF.

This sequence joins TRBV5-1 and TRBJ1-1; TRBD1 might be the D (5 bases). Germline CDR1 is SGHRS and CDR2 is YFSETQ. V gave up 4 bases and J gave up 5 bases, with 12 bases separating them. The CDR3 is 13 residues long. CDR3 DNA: TGCGCCAGCAGCCCGGACGGGGGGACTGAAGCTTTCTTT. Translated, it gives CASSPDGGTEAFF.

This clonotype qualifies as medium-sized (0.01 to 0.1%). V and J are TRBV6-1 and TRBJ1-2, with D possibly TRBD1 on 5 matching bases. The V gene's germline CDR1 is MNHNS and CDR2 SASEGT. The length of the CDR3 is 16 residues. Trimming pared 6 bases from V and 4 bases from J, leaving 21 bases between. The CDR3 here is CASRVGPGGGTYGYTF. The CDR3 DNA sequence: TGTGCCAGCAGAGTTGGACCAGGCGGGGGGACCTATGGCTACACCTTC.

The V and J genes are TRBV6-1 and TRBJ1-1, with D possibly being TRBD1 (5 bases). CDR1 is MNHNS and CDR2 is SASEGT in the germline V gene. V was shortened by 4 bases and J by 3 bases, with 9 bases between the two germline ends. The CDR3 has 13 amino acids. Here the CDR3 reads CASSVREYTEAFF. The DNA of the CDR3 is TGTGCCAGCAGTGTCAGGGAGTACACTGAAGCTTTCTTT.

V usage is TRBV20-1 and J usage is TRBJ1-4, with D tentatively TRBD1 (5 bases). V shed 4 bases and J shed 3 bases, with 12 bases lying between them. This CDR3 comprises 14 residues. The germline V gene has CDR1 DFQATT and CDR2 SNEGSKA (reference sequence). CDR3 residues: CSAKTGGSNEKLFF. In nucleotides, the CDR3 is TGCAGTGCTAAGACGGGGGGTTCTAATGAAAAACTGTTTTTT.

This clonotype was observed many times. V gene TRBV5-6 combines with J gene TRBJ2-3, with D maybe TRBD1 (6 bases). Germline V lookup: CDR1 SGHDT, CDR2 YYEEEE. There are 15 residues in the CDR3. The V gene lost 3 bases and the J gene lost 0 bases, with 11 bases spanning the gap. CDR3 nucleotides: TGTGCCAGCAGCTGGGACACCCCGAGCACAGATACGCAGTATTTT. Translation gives CASSWDTPSTDTQYF.

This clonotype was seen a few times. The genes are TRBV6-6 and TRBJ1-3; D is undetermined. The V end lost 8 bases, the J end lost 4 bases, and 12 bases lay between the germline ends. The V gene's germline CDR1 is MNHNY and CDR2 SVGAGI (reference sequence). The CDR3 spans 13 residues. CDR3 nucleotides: TGTGCCAGCGGCCCAGTATTCGGAAACACCATATATTTT. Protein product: CASGPVFGNTIYF.

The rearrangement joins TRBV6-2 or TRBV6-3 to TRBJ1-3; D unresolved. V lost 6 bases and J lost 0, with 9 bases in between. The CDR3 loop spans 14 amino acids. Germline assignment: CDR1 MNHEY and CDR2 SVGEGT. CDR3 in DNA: TGTGCCAGCAGCCGCCCCTTCTCTGGAAACACCATATATTTT. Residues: CASSRPFSGNTIYF.

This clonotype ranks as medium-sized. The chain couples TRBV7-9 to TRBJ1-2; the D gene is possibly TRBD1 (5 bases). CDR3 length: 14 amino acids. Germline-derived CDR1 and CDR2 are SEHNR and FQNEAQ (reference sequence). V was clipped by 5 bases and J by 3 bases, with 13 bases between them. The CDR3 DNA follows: TGTGCCAGCAGCGTTTTTGGGACGGACTATGGCTACACCTTC. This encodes CASSVFGTDYGYTF. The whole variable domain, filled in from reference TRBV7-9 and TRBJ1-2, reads DTGVSQNPRHKITKRGQNVTFRCDPISEHNRLYWYRQTLGQGPEFLTYFQNEAQLEKSRLLSDRFSAERPKGSFSTLEIQRTEQGDSAMYLCASSVFGTDYGYTFGSGTRLTVV.

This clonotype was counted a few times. CDR3 sequence reads: CASSQLSGLNSNQPQHF. CDR3 DNA: TGTGCCAGCAGCCAATTGTCCGGGCTAAATAGCAATCAGCCCCAGCATTTT. The V call is TRBV16, the J call TRBJ1-5; no definite D call. V was trimmed by 1 base and J by 0 bases, leaving 13 bases between them. Germline CDR1 reads KGHSY; CDR2 reads FQNENV. The CDR3 length is 17 residues.

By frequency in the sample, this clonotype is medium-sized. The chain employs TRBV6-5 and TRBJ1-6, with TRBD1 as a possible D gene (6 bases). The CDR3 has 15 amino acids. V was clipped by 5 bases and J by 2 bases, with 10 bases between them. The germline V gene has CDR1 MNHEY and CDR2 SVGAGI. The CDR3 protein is CASSIQGTYNSPLHF. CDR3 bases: TGTGCCAGCAGTATACAGGGAACCTATAATTCACCCCTCCACTTT.

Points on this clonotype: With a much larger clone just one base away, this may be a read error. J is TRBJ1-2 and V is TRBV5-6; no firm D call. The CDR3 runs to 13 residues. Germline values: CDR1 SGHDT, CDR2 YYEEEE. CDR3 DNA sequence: TGTGTCAGCAGCTTGTTTACTCCCTATGGCTACACCTTC. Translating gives CVSSLFTPYGYTF.

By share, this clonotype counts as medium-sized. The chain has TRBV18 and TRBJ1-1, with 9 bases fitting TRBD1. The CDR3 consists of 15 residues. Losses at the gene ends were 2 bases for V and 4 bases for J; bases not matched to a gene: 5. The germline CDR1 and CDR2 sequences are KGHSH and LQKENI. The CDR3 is CASSPSTGGGTEAFF. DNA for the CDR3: TGTGCCAGCTCACCATCGACAGGGGGAGGCACTGAAGCTTTCTTT.

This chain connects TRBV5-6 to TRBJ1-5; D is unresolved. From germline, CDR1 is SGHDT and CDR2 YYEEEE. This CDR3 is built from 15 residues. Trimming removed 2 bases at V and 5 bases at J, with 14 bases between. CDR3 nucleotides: TGTGCCAGCAGCTTAACAATGATAAGAGATCAGCCCCAGCATTTT. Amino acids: CASSLTMIRDQPQHF.

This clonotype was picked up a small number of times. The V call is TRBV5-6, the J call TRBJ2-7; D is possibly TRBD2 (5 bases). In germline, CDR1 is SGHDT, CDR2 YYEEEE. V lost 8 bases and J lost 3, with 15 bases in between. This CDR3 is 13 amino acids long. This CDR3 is CASNSGIFYEQYF. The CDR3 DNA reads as TGTGCCAGTAACTCCGGGATCTTCTACGAGCAGTACTTC.